Listed below are T cell receptor beta chains from one sample, sequenced in a study of T-cell reconstitution after alpha-beta-depleted transplantation in children. Via MiXCR, TCRdb re-called the PCR reads, giving one row per CDR3 protein. This repertoire shows 600,000 to 800,000 distinct CDR3 sequences, 13% found once; its top ten account for 0.75% to 0.85%. The material was PBMCs, obtained before TCRalphabeta/CD19-depleted stem cell transplant. The source is a girl under 10 years old with congenital amegakaryocytic thrombocytopenia, due to receive a stem cell transplant. Each CDR3 is given without its conserved first and last residue.

v_call	cdr3_length	cdr3_aa
TRBV20-1	17	SATNSRDRGPPLTYEQY
TRBV20-1	9	SARDRNEQY
TRBV12-3/TRBV12-4	13	ASSSADSSTDTQY
TRBV4-1	13	ASSQEYLPPETQY
TRBV5-1	13	ASSFGTLNTGELF
TRBV5-1	13	ASSLRLRNSYEQY
TRBV6-5	13	ASSLWREDQGTQY
TRBV29-1	13	SVFIAGGIPNEQF
TRBV12-3/TRBV12-4	13	AMNRVPSSYNEQF
TRBV6-5	12	ASSSTQGEDAYT
TRBV7-2	14	ASSLERFRSNQPQH
TRBV12-3/TRBV12-4	12	ASSLGATSGKQF
TRBV20-1	17	SAREWAGMSPHLHNEQF
TRBV29-1	11	SVQSWGPDTQY
TRBV15	12	ATSNRGGQETQY